The TCR beta chain under discussion was sequenced for a study of blood T cells in healthy people across ages. The wider study: T cells yielded about one barcoded beta molecule per two cells through template switching. Findings of the study overall: Per million T cells, the diversity of TCR beta decreased roughly linearly as age advanced. PBMCs went unsorted, and a conclusive naive versus antigen-experienced comparison was therefore prevented.

The second PCR ran roughly 7 to 12 cycles with a sample-barcoded 5' primer and J-beta primers. MiXCR was run by TCRdb on the 5' RACE reads, yielding one entry per CDR3 protein. The sample includes 1.5 million to 2 million distinct CDR3 sequences, over 25% of them seen just once. Trimming pared 6 bases from V and 0 bases from J, leaving 11 bases between. The germline V gene encodes CDR1 MDHEN and CDR2 SYDVKM. This CDR3 region has 14 residues. This clonotype was seen a few times. The antigen is not known. The sample taken for sequencing was blood. The chain recombines TRBV28 with TRBJ1-1, with TRBD1 as a possible D gene (5 bases). The sequence came from a woman aged 25 to 39 in good health. The CDR3 DNA reads TGTGCCAGCAGCGGGGCGAGCATGAACACTGAAGCTTTCTTT. It is translated as CASSGASMNTEAFF.